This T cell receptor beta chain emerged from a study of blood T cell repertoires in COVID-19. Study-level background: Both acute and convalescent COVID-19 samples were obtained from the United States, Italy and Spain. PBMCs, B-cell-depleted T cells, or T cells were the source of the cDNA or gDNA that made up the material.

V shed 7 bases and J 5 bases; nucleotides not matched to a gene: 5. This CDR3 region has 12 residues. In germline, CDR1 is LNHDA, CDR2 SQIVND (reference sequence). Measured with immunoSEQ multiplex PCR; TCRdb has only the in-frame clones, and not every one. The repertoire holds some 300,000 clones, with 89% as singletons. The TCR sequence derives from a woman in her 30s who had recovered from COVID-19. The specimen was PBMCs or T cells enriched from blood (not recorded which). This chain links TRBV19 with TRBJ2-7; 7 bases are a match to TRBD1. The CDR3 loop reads CASKGQLNEQYF. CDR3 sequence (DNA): TGTGCCAGTAAGGGACAGCTGAACGAGCAGTACTTC.